The clone carrying this TCR beta chain was picked up a small number of times. Its antigen remains unidentified. The table came from immunoSEQ multiplex PCR; TCRdb's copy has only in-frame clones and leaves some out. The repertoire holds roughly 200,000 clones, with about 80% as singletons. These data belong to a study of cytomegalovirus exposure and HLA in healthy donors. V lost 4 bases to trimming and J lost 9 bases, with 16 bases between them. Looked up from germline, CDR1 is SNHLY and CDR2 is FYNNEI. The CDR3 is 14 amino acids. General study findings and limits: 164 TCR beta chains were listed as cytomegalovirus-associated. In vitro confirmation showed three CMV-associated chains to be CMV antigen specific.

The chain employs TRBV2 and TRBJ1-5; D might be TRBD1 (6 bases). The sample consisted of PBMCs. The clonotype comes from a woman aged 18-29 years in good health and CMV-seropositive. This CDR3 is CASSGAAAGAPQHF. CDR3 in DNA: TGTGCCAGCAGTGGGGCTGCGGCGGGGGCGCCCCAGCATTTT.